This TCR beta chain was observed in a study of blood T cell repertoires in COVID-19. The wider study: T cells, B-cell-depleted T cells, or PBMCs provided the cDNA or gDNA that served as material.

CDR3 size: 15 residues. The germline V gene has CDR1 SGHKS and CDR2 YYEKEE (reference sequence). Trimming at V came to 4 bases and at J to 9 bases, leaving 10 bases not matched to a gene. This clone is judged medium-sized (0.01 to 0.1%). In the authors' workflow: Reference gene primer amplification gave nucleated cell count estimates. Method: immunoSEQ multiplex PCR; TCRdb's copy keeps in-frame clones and lacks some. The D gene and trimming were derived from the DNA, and the V and J assignments and clone size from that table. The table records 60,000 to 80,000 clones, 88% of them present only once. The J gene is TRBJ2-1, the V gene TRBV5-5; 10 bases agree with TRBD1. The origin of this receptor is a human donor in a cohort sampled during active COVID-19. Material: peripheral blood. Here the CDR3 reads CASSPQPGQGGEQFF. CDR3 in DNA: TGTGCCAGCAGCCCCCAGCCAGGACAGGGGGGTGAGCAGTTCTTC.